These T cell receptor beta chains were read from a single sample in a study of shared clonotypes between healthy human individuals. Using immunoSEQ multiplex PCR, the repertoire was profiled, and TCRdb retains in-frame clones only, with some absent. There are 950,000 to 1,100,000 clones in the sample; around 75% occur only once, and roughly 1.5% lies in the top ten. The sequencing input was memory CD4+ T cells sorted from blood. The receptors come from a young man in good health. Both conserved end residues are trimmed from each CDR3. A D gene is named only where the DNA matches it firmly.

J	V	D	CDR3
TRBJ2-2	TRBV2	-	ASSGGTQNTGELF
TRBJ1-3	TRBV30	-	AWSVTQGVNTIY
TRBJ1-2	TRBV19	-	ASSIMSNYGYT
TRBJ2-5	TRBV7-3	-	ASSQVVGETQY
TRBJ2-2	TRBV5-1	TRBD1	ASSSGQVNGELF
TRBJ2-3	TRBV6-5	-	ASSRDPDTQY
TRBJ1-2	TRBV9	TRBD1	ASSPRDRNYGYT
TRBJ2-1	TRBV6-1	-	ASSERRGGRGEQF
TRBJ1-2	TRBV6-6	-	ATQDTPRYT
TRBJ1-4	TRBV6-5	-	ASGWARGEKLF
TRBJ2-1	TRBV7-3	-	ASRVAAYNEQF
TRBJ2-2	TRBV5-1	TRBD2	ASSKSGTSGSGELF
TRBJ2-7	TRBV6-5	-	ASSYGSTDYEQY
TRBJ1-4	TRBV28	-	ASSFREKLF
TRBJ1-5	TRBV7-9	-	ASSRDISNQPQH